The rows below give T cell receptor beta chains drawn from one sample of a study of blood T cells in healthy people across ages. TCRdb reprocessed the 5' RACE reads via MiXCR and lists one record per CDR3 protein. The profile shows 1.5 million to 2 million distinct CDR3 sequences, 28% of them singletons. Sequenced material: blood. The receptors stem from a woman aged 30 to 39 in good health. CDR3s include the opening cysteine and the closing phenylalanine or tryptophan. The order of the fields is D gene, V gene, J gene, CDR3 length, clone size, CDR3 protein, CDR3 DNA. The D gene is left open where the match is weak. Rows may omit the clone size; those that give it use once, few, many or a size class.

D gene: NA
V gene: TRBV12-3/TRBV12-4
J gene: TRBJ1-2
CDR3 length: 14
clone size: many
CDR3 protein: CASSKTATAYGYTF
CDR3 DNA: TGTGCCAGCAGTAAGACCGCGACAGCCTATGGCTACACCTTC

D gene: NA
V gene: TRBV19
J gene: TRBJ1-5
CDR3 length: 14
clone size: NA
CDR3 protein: CASGWGEVNQPQHF
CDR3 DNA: TGTGCCAGTGGTTGGGGGGAGGTCAATCAGCCCCAGCATTTT

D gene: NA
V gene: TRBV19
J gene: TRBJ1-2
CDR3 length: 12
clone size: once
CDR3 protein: CASRSQGNGYTF
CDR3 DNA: TGTGCCAGTCGTTCGCAGGGAAATGGCTACACCTTC

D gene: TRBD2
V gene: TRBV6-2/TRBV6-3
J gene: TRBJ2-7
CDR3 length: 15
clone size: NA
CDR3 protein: CASSQGLAGGGEQYF
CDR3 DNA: TGTGCCAGCAGTCAAGGACTAGCGGGAGGGGGCGAGCAGTACTTC

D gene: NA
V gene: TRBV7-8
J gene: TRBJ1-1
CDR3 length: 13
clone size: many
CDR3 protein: CASSLDTYTEAFF
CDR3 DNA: TGTGCCAGCAGCCTTGACACCTACACTGAAGCTTTCTTT

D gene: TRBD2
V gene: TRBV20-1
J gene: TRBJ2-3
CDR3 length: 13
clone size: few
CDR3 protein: CSARPSGREPQYF
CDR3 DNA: TGCAGTGCAAGGCCTTCCGGGCGGGAGCCGCAGTATTTT

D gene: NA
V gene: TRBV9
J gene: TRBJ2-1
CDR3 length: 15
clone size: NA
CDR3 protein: CASSVAWTRDNEQFF
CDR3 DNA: TGTGCCAGCAGCGTAGCTTGGACGAGAGACAATGAGCAGTTCTTC

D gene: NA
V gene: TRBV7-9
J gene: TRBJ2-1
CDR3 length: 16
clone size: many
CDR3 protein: CASSPDGYFSYNEQFF
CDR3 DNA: TGTGCCAGCAGCCCCGACGGGTATTTCTCCTACAATGAGCAGTTCTTC

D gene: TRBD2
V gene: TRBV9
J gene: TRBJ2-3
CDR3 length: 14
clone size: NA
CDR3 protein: CASNRGGGTDTQYF
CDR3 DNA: TGTGCCAGCAACCGGGGGGGAGGGACAGATACGCAGTATTTT

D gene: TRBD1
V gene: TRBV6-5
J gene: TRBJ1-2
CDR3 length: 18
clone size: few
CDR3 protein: CASSYSMGGQGANYGYTF
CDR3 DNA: TGTGCCAGCAGTTACTCGATGGGGGGGCAGGGGGCTAACTATGGCTACACCTTC

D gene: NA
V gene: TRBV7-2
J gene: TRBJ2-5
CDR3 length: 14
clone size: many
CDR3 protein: CASSYNTRGETQYF
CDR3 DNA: TGTGCCAGCAGCTATAACACTCGCGGAGAGACCCAGTACTTC